Following are 29 T cell receptor beta chains from one sample sequenced in a study of blood T cell repertoires in COVID-19. Method: immunoSEQ multiplex PCR; TCRdb's copy keeps in-frame clones and lacks some. The sample yields roughly 260,000 clones, around nine tenths seen once. Sequencing was carried out using peripheral blood. The receptor set was obtained from a man aged 40-55 years who had recovered from COVID-19.

The chain has TRBV11-2 and TRBJ2-7; D might be TRBD2 (5 bases). Germline V gene lookup returns CDR1 SGHAT and CDR2 FQNNGV. The CDR3 extends over 14 amino acids. The ends were cut back, 1 base at V and 12 bases at J, with 19 bases in the middle. In nucleotides, the CDR3 is TGTGCCAGCAGCTTAGGACACCCCAGAGACGAGGGGTACTTC. As protein: CASSLGHPRDEGYF.

The table lists this clone with a few counts. CDR3: CASAGNYGYTF. CDR3 nucleotides: TGTGCCAGCGCAGGGAACTATGGCTACACCTTC. V and J are TRBV6-5 and TRBJ1-2; possibly TRBD1 for D (5 bases). This CDR3 region has 11 residues. The V and J ends lost 8 bases and 2 bases respectively, with 6 bases between them. Looked up from germline, CDR1 is MNHEY and CDR2 is SVGAGI.

The J gene is TRBJ1-4, the V gene TRBV29-1, with a possible D match to TRBD1 (5 bases). The CDR3 has 13 residues. The germline gives CDR1 SQVTM, CDR2 ANQGSEA. V lost 3 bases and J 5 bases, leaving 10 bases between the germline ends. CDR3 nucleotide sequence: TGCAGCGTTGATGCGGGGGGAAATGAAAAACTGTTTTTT. Amino acids: CSVDAGGNEKLFF.

V and J are TRBV6-5 and TRBJ1-2, with 8 positions matching TRBD1. The CDR3 is 16 amino acids. Trimming at V came to 0 bases and at J to 4 bases, leaving 7 bases not matched to a gene. The germline CDR1 and CDR2 sequences are MNHEY and SVGAGI. The CDR3 loop reads CASSYSPGGASYGYTF. The DNA for the CDR3 is TGTGCCAGCAGTTACTCCCCAGGGGGCGCAAGCTATGGCTACACCTTC.

This clone showed up many times. Other DNA sequences in the same sample also yield this CDR3. CDR3 sequence (DNA): TGTGCCAGCAGCCCTGGGAGTCACAATGAGCAGTTCTTC. Its translation: CASSPGSHNEQFF. The chain has TRBV14 and TRBJ2-1; perhaps TRBD2 as D (5 bases). V lost 4 bases, J lost 5 bases, and 9 bases lay in between. CDR1 is SGHDN, CDR2 FVKESK, per germline. The CDR3 is 13 amino acids.

The chain links TRBV18 to TRBJ1-2; 7 nucleotides line up with TRBD1. CDR3 length: 15 residues. Germline V gene sequence: CDR1 KGHSH, CDR2 LQKENI. V was clipped by 2 bases and J by 2 bases; unmatched bases: 5. CDR3 region: CASSPKGQTNYGYTF. The CDR3 bases are TGTGCCAGCTCACCAAAGGGACAGACCAACTATGGCTACACCTTC.

This chain joins TRBV5-4 and TRBJ2-7, with 7 bases identical to TRBD2. The V segment lost 4 bases and the J segment 1 base; nucleotides outside the gene matches: 5. The CDR3 spans 14 residues. Germline CDR1 SGHNT, CDR2 YYREEE (reference sequence). The DNA of the CDR3 is TGTGCCAGCAGCCGCACCGGGGGGTCCTACGAGCAGTACTTC. Translated: CASSRTGGSYEQYF. Variable domain in full (rest from reference TRBV5-4 and TRBJ2-7): ETGVTQSPTHLIKTRGQQVTLRCSSQSGHNTVSWYQQALGQGPQFIFQYYREEENGRGNFPPRFSGLQFPNYSSELNVNALELDDSALYLCASSRTGGSYEQYFGPGTRLTVT.

The rearrangement joins TRBV2 to TRBJ1-4; 9 nucleotides align to TRBD1. Germline assignment: CDR1 SNHLY and CDR2 FYNNEI. The CDR3 runs 22 residues. J lost 1 base, V lost 5 bases, and 23 bases had no gene match. As DNA, the CDR3 is TGTGCCAGCAGTTCCAGGGACATTTGGCGGGGACAGGGAACCAAAACTAATGAAAAACTGTTTTTT. It codes for CASSSRDIWRGQGTKTNEKLFF.

The chain is built from TRBV2 and TRBJ1-2; D uncertain. Germline-derived CDR1 and CDR2 are SNHLY and FYNNEI. V lost 6 bases, J lost 1 base, and 18 bases lay in between. This CDR3 is 16 amino acids long. DNA of the CDR3: TGTGCCAGCAGCCTTGGGAGGTCGGGAGGTAACTATGGCTACACCTTC. Its protein is CASSLGRSGGNYGYTF.

The chain links TRBV23-1 to TRBJ2-2, with 7 bases identical to TRBD2. TRBV23-1 is an ORF, and what it does is uncertain. The V segment lost 2 bases and the J segment 4 bases; nucleotides outside the gene matches: 1. The length of the CDR3 is 14 residues. The CDR3 DNA sequence: TGCGCCAGCAGTCAACCGGGGGGCACCGGGGAGCTGTTTTTT. It encodes CASSQPGGTGELFF.

This clone has only one observation. The chain has TRBV7-9 and TRBJ2-2; 8 nucleotides agree with TRBD2. Trimming took 8 bases from V and 6 from J; bases not matched to a gene: 14. The CDR3 totals 16 residues. The germline gives CDR1 SEHNR, CDR2 FQNEAQ (reference sequence). CDR3 sequence (DNA): TGTGCCAGCTCCAAACTAGCGGCAGGCAACGCCGGGGAGCTGTTTTTT. It codes for CASSKLAAGNAGELFF. Combining the CDR3 with reference TRBV7-9 and TRBJ2-2 gives the whole variable domain DTGVSQNPRHKITKRGQNVTFRCDPISEHNRLYWYRQTLGQGPEFLTYFQNEAQLEKSRLLSDRFSAERPKGSFSTLEIQRTEQGDSAMYLCASSKLAAGNAGELFFGEGSRLTVL.

This chain links TRBV27 with TRBJ1-1, with D possibly matching TRBD1 (5 bases). Germline values: CDR1 MNHEY, CDR2 SMNVEV (reference sequence). V dropped 5 bases and J dropped 7 bases, with 17 bases sitting between them. This CDR3 region has 14 residues. CDR3 region: CASSQIFGQGEAFF. Written as DNA, the CDR3 is TGTGCCAGCAGTCAAATCTTCGGGCAGGGTGAAGCTTTCTTT.

This clone occurred once. The chain carries TRBV4-3 and TRBJ2-1, with 11 nucleotides matching TRBD2. Germline values: CDR1 LGHNA, CDR2 YSLEER. The CDR3 loop spans 19 amino acids. With 0 bases clipped from V and 0 bases from J, the junction kept 7 bases outside the gene matches. Here the CDR3 DNA reads TGCGCCAGCAGCCAAGAGTTCGCTAGCGGGGGGCCCTCCTACAATGAGCAGTTCTTC. Protein product: CASSQEFASGGPSYNEQFF.

The chain carries TRBV7-2 and TRBJ2-4, with a possible D match to TRBD1 (6 bases). CDR1 and CDR2 (germline): SGHTA, FQGNSA. V lost 5 bases to trimming and J lost 4 bases, with 18 bases between them. The length of the CDR3 is 16 residues. CDR3 region: CASSVKQGRGKNIQYF. The CDR3 nucleotides are TGTGCCAGCAGCGTAAAACAGGGTAGGGGGAAAAACATTCAGTACTTC.

The CDR3: CASRHRGVAEAFF. In DNA, the CDR3 is TGTGCCAGCAGACACAGGGGAGTCGCTGAAGCTTTCTTT. The V call is TRBV2, the J call TRBJ1-1; 7 nucleotides agree with TRBD1. Per the germline V gene, CDR1 is SNHLY and CDR2 is FYNNEI. V was clipped by 6 bases and J by 6 bases; unmatched bases: 7. CDR3 length: 13 residues.

The chain links TRBV7-9 to TRBJ1-4; 8 nucleotides agree with TRBD1. Germline CDR1 is SEHNR and CDR2 is FQNEAQ (reference sequence). Trimming took 5 bases from V and 4 from J; bases not matched to a gene: 3. The CDR3 has 14 amino acids. The CDR3 is CASSATGGNEKLFF. DNA of the CDR3: TGTGCCAGCAGCGCCACAGGGGGTAATGAAAAACTGTTTTTT.

The chain links TRBV5-1 to TRBJ2-1; 14 bases agree with TRBD2. The CDR3 sequence is 16 residues long. From germline, CDR1 is SGHRS and CDR2 YFSETQ. V trimming: 0 bases; J trimming: 4 bases; junction bases outside the gene matches: 0. CDR3 in amino acids: CASSLGLAGGYNEQFF. CDR3 DNA sequence: TGCGCCAGCAGCTTGGGACTAGCGGGAGGGTACAATGAGCAGTTCTTC.

The chain carries TRBV5-1 and TRBJ1-2; possible D gene TRBD1, 6 bases. With 2 bases removed from V and 4 bases from J, the gap between germline ends came to 9 bases. This CDR3 spans 13 amino acids. Germline V gene data show CDR1 as SGHRS and CDR2 as YFSETQ. DNA of the CDR3: TGCGCCAGCAGCTTTCAGGGGATCTATGGCTACACCTTC. Its translation is CASSFQGIYGYTF.

This chain links TRBV27 with TRBJ2-7, with D perhaps TRBD1 (6 bases). Trimming took 4 bases from V and 7 from J, leaving 23 bases between them. CDR1 MNHEY and CDR2 SMNVEV come from the germline V gene (reference sequence). The CDR3 consists of 16 residues. CDR3 sequence (DNA): TGTGCCAGCAGTTCCCAGAAGACCGGACAGATCCTTGAGCAGTACTTC. It yields the protein CASSSQKTGQILEQYF.

The rearrangement joins TRBV27 to TRBJ1-5, with D unresolved. Looked up from germline, CDR1 is MNHEY and CDR2 is SMNVEV (reference sequence). V was cut by 6 bases and J by 3 bases, with 12 bases left in between. The CDR3 has 14 amino acids. The CDR3 spells CASSPREANQPQHF. The DNA of the CDR3 is TGTGCCAGCAGCCCTCGGGAGGCCAATCAGCCCCAGCATTTT.

This rearrangement joins TRBV14 to TRBJ2-5; D possibly corresponds to TRBD2 (5 bases). Germline loops: CDR1 SGHDN, CDR2 FVKESK. V lost 0 bases to trimming and J lost 1 base, with 9 bases between them. The CDR3 is made up of 15 amino acids. The DNA for the CDR3 is TGTGCCAGCAGCCAAGAATGGAGGCCCCAAGAGACCCAGTACTTC. It codes for CASSQEWRPQETQYF.

The genes are TRBV5-1 and TRBJ2-1; 7 bases match TRBD2. The CDR3 is 14 residues long. V was pared by 3 bases and J by 10 bases, with 10 bases of the junction left unmatched. The germline V gene encodes CDR1 SGHRS and CDR2 YFSETQ. The CDR3 reads CASSYNGLVGEQFF. CDR3 DNA sequence: TGCGCCAGCAGCTATAACGGACTAGTCGGCGAGCAGTTCTTC.

The rearrangement uses TRBV10-2 and TRBJ1-4; maybe TRBD1 (6 bases). Germline V gene sequence: CDR1 WSHSY, CDR2 SAAADI. V was pared by 5 bases and J by 5 bases, with 12 bases between. The CDR3 totals 14 residues. In DNA, the CDR3 is TGCGCCAGCAGTCGGACAGAGAACAATGAAAAACTGTTTTTT. Its protein is CASSRTENNEKLFF.

CDR3 DNA sequence: TGTGCCAGCAGCCGAGTTCGTCGGGGGGGTACAGATACGCAGTATTTT. This encodes CASSRVRRGGTDTQYF. This chain uses TRBV7-8 with TRBJ2-3; 8 bases line up with TRBD2. Germline CDR1 is SGHVS and CDR2 is FQNEAQ. Losses at the gene ends were 5 bases for V and 3 bases for J; bases not matched to a gene: 10. This CDR3 is built from 16 residues.

This chain connects TRBV6-5 to TRBJ2-1; 7 bases match TRBD2. The CDR3 covers 16 residues. The germline CDR1 and CDR2 sequences are MNHEY and SVGAGI. With V trimmed by 0 bases and J by 6 bases, 8 bases remained unmatched. The CDR3 sequence is CASSYSKPGGRNEQFF. CDR3 in DNA: TGTGCCAGCAGTTACTCGAAGCCGGGGGGACGCAATGAGCAGTTCTTC.

The chain joins TRBV5-4 to TRBJ2-1; TRBD2 matches at 11 bases. V gave up 3 bases and J gave up 4 bases; unmatched junction bases: 6. The CDR3 totals 16 residues. The germline V gene encodes CDR1 SGHNT and CDR2 YYREEE (reference sequence). This chain's CDR3 is CASSSGTSGFYNEQFF. DNA of the CDR3: TGTGCCAGCAGCTCCGGGACTAGCGGATTTTACAATGAGCAGTTCTTC.

The chain uses TRBV11-3 and TRBJ1-1, with 10 bases that match TRBD1. The junction had 7 bases not matched to a gene; V was cut back by 5 bases and J by 4 bases. Per germline, CDR1 SGHNT and CDR2 YENEEA. CDR3 size: 15 residues. CDR3 region: CASSARQGAITEAFF. DNA for the CDR3: TGTGCCAGCAGCGCCCGACAGGGGGCGATCACTGAAGCTTTCTTT. Full variable domain (outside the CDR3, taken from reference TRBV11-3 and TRBJ1-1): EAGVVQSPRYKIIEKKQPVAFWCNPISGHNTLYWYLQNLGQGPELLIRYENEEAVDDSQLPKDRFSAERLKGVDSTLKIQPAELGDSAVYLCASSARQGAITEAFFGQGTRLTVV.

V gene TRBV27 combines with J gene TRBJ2-7; D gene uncertain. V was cut by 3 bases and J by 0 bases, with 6 bases left in between. Per the germline V gene, CDR1 is MNHEY and CDR2 is SMNVEV (reference sequence). The CDR3 is 13 residues long. The CDR3 protein is CASSLYSSYEQYF. The CDR3 nucleotides are TGTGCCAGCAGTTTGTACTCCTCCTACGAGCAGTACTTC.

The chain uses TRBV3-1 (or the pseudogene TRBV3-2) and TRBJ2-2, with TRBD2 matching 8 bases. Unmatched junction bases numbered 5, after V lost 4 bases and J lost 4 bases. The germline CDR1 and CDR2 sequences are LGHDT and YNNKEL (reference sequence). There are 15 residues in the CDR3. Written as DNA, the CDR3 is TGTGCCAGCAGCCTGAGCGGGAGTCGCACCGGGGAGCTGTTTTTT. This encodes CASSLSGSRTGELFF.